This TCR beta chain was observed in a study of CD4+ T cells in melanoma. Whole-study results and caveats: A reported correlation linked neoantigen-specific CD4+ T cells to CD8+, macrophage and B cell function. Diverse differentiation states were reported for melanoma neoantigen-specific CD4+ T cells.

Produced via immunoSEQ multiplex PCR; TCRdb's table is partial and in-frame only. Seen here are 20,000 or so clones, around 78% observed once, and the top ten hold around 8.9%. Germline CDR1 is LGHNA and CDR2 is YNFKEQ. V shed 4 bases and J 0 bases; nucleotides not matched to a gene: 20. The CDR3 is 22 amino acids. A remark on this clone: The target antigen is unknown.

The rearrangement uses TRBV4-2 and TRBJ1-3; 11 nucleotides align to TRBD1. The receptor was isolated from a human donor with melanoma. CDR3 DNA: TGTGCCAGCAGCCCCCGGGACAGGGGGGATCCGTGGCGCCGGAGCTCTGGAAACACCATATATTTT. It codes for CASSPRDRGDPWRRSSGNTIYF.